The T cell receptor (beta chain) under discussion was sequenced for a study of cytomegalovirus exposure and HLA in healthy donors. Study-level results: Beyond CMV serostatus, there was no information to go on about immune exposure.

A word on this clone: The antigen remains undetermined. Other nucleotide sequences from this sample produce the same CDR3.

Trimming took 1 base from V and 1 from J, leaving 4 bases between them. Germline CDR1 is SEHNR and CDR2 is FQNEAQ (reference sequence). The CDR3 contains 13 residues. Primers included in the PCR were 60 Vbeta and 13 Jbeta primers. TCRdb's copy holds only in-frame clones and misses some; the assay was immunoSEQ multiplex PCR. The sample has roughly 110,000 clones; 73% are singletons. This chain links TRBV7-9 with TRBJ1-1; D unresolved. The TCR originated in a man aged 30-40 years in good health and CMV-seronegative. Sequenced sample: PBMCs. CDR3 region: CASSLGQNTEAFF. CDR3 DNA sequence: TGTGCCAGCAGCTTAGGTCAGAACACTGAAGCTTTCTTT.